Each of the 20 T cell receptor beta chains below was sequenced from the same sample in a study of CD4 T cells in relation to SARS-CoV-2 and coronaviruses. Measured with immunoSEQ multiplex PCR; TCRdb has only the in-frame clones, and not every one. The sample gives some 69,000 clones, 85% to 95% of which show up once; roughly 0.14% is in the top ten. Before the COVID-19 pandemic, during about 2011-2019, CD4+ T cells were taken from unexposed donors. Sequencing was done on a sample of naive CD4+ T cells from PBMCs. Sample subset: naive CD4+ T cells isolated by negative enrichment. The receptors originated from a human donor in good health.

This chain connects TRBV10-3 to TRBJ2-4; 7 bases align to TRBD1. CDR3 size: 17 residues. Germline assignment: CDR1 ENHRY and CDR2 SYGVKD. After removal of 7 bases from V and 1 base from J, the junction contained 13 bases not matched to a gene. The CDR3 DNA reads TGTGCCATCATTCCGGGACAGACACGCGAGGCCAAAAACATTCAGTACTTC. Amino acids: CAIIPGQTREAKNIQYF.

The chain uses TRBV10-3 and TRBJ2-1; 12 bases fit TRBD2. This CDR3 comprises 14 residues. Germline assignment: CDR1 ENHRY and CDR2 SYGVKD. The V gene end was trimmed by 5 bases and the J gene end by 7 bases; junction bases not matched to a gene: 3. CDR3 sequence reads: CAISTSGRRNEQFF. The CDR3 bases are TGTGCCATCAGTACTAGCGGGAGGCGTAATGAGCAGTTCTTC.

V usage is TRBV7-7 and J usage is TRBJ2-5, with TRBD1 identical over 9 bases. CDR3 length: 15 amino acids. The germline V gene has CDR1 SSHAT and CDR2 FNYEAQ (reference sequence). V was clipped by 5 bases and J by 5 bases; unmatched bases: 9. The DNA for the CDR3 is TGTGCCAGCAGCCGGATCCGGGACAGGGAGGAGACCCAGTACTTC. Translating gives CASSRIRDREETQYF.

The genes are TRBV2 and TRBJ1-1, with TRBD1 matching over 7 bases. CDR3 length: 12 residues. The junction had 1 base not matched to a gene; V was cut back by 2 bases and J by 7 bases. Germline V lookup: CDR1 SNHLY, CDR2 FYNNEI. CDR3 in DNA: TGTGCCAGCAGTGAACAGGGGGTTGAAGCTTTCTTT. Its translation is CASSEQGVEAFF.

This clone occurred a few times. V is TRBV6-5 and J is TRBJ1-6; maybe TRBD1 (5 bases). The germline V and J ends were trimmed by 6 bases and 4 bases, with 10 bases remaining between them. Germline CDR1 reads MNHEY; CDR2 reads SVGAGI. The CDR3 sequence is 14 residues long. The CDR3 DNA sequence: TGTGCCAGCAGGGGGCTTACTTATAATTCACCCCTCCACTTT. It yields the protein CASRGLTYNSPLHF.

The CDR3 protein is CASSSTSSGANVLTF. The CDR3 bases are TGTGCCAGCAGCTCGACGAGCTCTGGGGCCAACGTCCTGACTTTC. The rearrangement links TRBV3-1 (or the pseudogene TRBV3-2) to TRBJ2-6; the D is unclear. Deletions cut 5 bases from V and 0 bases from J, with 8 bases between. This CDR3 comprises 15 residues. The V gene's germline CDR1 is LGHDT and CDR2 YNNKEL (reference sequence).

The rearrangement uses TRBV11-2 and TRBJ2-7; 7 positions match TRBD2. CDR3 length: 15 residues. Losses at the gene ends were 8 bases for V and 3 bases for J; bases not matched to a gene: 13. Germline CDR1 is SGHAT and CDR2 is FQNNGV. CDR3 in amino acids: CASGSPLAELYEQYF. Here the CDR3 DNA reads TGTGCCAGCGGCTCACCCCTAGCGGAGCTCTACGAGCAGTACTTC.

The CDR3 coding sequence is TGTGCCAGCAGTTTACTATATAGTGAGCAGTTCTTC. As protein: CASSLLYSEQFF. J is TRBJ2-1 and V is TRBV28; D remains unclear. Between the trimmed V and J ends, which lost 2 bases and 9 bases, there was a span of 8 bases. CDR1 is MDHEN, CDR2 SYDVKM, per germline. This CDR3 comprises 12 residues.

The gene calls are TRBV15 and TRBJ2-2; D ambiguous. The CDR3 is made up of 19 amino acids. Looked up from germline, CDR1 is LNHNV and CDR2 is YYDKDF (reference sequence). V was cut by 1 base and J by 0 bases, with 18 bases left in between. The CDR3 here is CATSRVIPGATPNTGELFF. The CDR3 DNA reads TGTGCCACCAGCAGAGTAATTCCTGGAGCGACCCCGAACACCGGGGAGCTGTTTTTT. The variable domain in full, with the rest retrieved from reference TRBV15 and TRBJ2-2, is DAMVIQNPRYQVTQFGKPVTLSCSQTLNHNVMYWYQQKSSQAPKLLFHYYDKDFNNEADTPDNFQSRRPNTSFCFLDIRSPGLGDTAMYLCATSRVIPGATPNTGELFFGEGSRLTVL.

The chain joins TRBV20-1 to TRBJ2-1; 8 bases are shared with TRBD2. This CDR3 has 14 amino acids. Germline V gives CDR1 DFQATT, CDR2 SNEGSKA (reference sequence). V lost 6 bases, J lost 7 bases, and 11 bases stayed unmatched. The DNA for the CDR3 is TGCAGTGCGAGTCCCGGGACTAGGAATAATGAGCAGTTCTTC. It translates to CSASPGTRNNEQFF.

The chain carries TRBV5-1 and TRBJ1-1; D is ambiguous. The CDR3 runs 13 residues. Germline CDR1 is SGHRS and CDR2 is YFSETQ. Trimming shortened V by 1 base and J by 0 bases, and 4 bases separated the two germline ends. CDR3 DNA: TGCGCCAGCAGCTTGTCCCTGAACACTGAAGCTTTCTTT. This gives the protein CASSLSLNTEAFF.

This clone was counted between two and nine times. The rearrangement joins TRBV5-1 to TRBJ1-6; D is perhaps TRBD1 (6 bases). The CDR3 covers 16 residues. From germline, CDR1 is SGHRS and CDR2 YFSETQ. Trimming removed 2 bases at V and 2 bases at J, with 11 bases between. The CDR3 region has the DNA TGCGCCAGCAGCTTAGCCGGGACAACCTATAATTCACCCCTCCACTTT. Its protein is CASSLAGTTYNSPLHF.

This rearrangement joins TRBV30 to TRBJ1-6, with D possibly being TRBD1 (5 bases). The V gene lost 0 bases and the J gene lost 0 bases, with 12 bases spanning the gap. CDR1 and CDR2 (germline): GTSNPN, SVGIG (reference sequence). CDR3 length: 17 residues. The CDR3 coding sequence is TGTGCCTGGAGTGTACGGGGCATGAGCTCCTATAATTCACCCCTCCACTTT. It specifies CAWSVRGMSSYNSPLHF.

This clone has only a few counts. The chain uses TRBV4-2 and TRBJ2-1, with D perhaps TRBD2 (6 bases). The CDR3 covers 15 residues. Trimming shortened V by 2 bases and J by 1 base, and 9 bases separated the two germline ends. Germline lookup yields CDR1 LGHNA and CDR2 YNFKEQ. CDR3 residues: CASSQQAGSYNEQFF. For the CDR3, the DNA is TGTGCCAGCAGCCAACAGGCGGGATCCTACAATGAGCAGTTCTTC.

CDR3 amino acids: CATSDYTTPLGDEQFF. For the CDR3, the DNA is TGTGCCACCAGTGATTATACGACTCCGTTGGGGGACGAGCAGTTCTTC. The J gene is TRBJ2-1, the V gene TRBV24-1; D possibly matches TRBD1 or TRBD2 (5 bases each). The CDR3 is 16 amino acids. Trimming removed 2 bases at V and 10 bases at J, with 20 bases between. CDR1 KGHDR and CDR2 SFDVKD come from the germline V gene.

This chain connects TRBV4-1 to TRBJ1-4, with TRBD1 matching over 7 bases. The CDR3 totals 17 residues. Germline V lookup: CDR1 MGHRA, CDR2 YSYEKL. Losses at the gene ends were 1 base for V and 1 base for J; bases not matched to a gene: 6. CDR3 residues: CASSQGAGGGTNEKLFF. CDR3 in DNA: TGCGCCAGCAGCCAAGGGGCAGGGGGTGGAACTAATGAAAAACTGTTTTTT.

The genes are TRBV27 and TRBJ1-5; perhaps TRBD1 as D (5 bases). With 5 bases removed from V and 8 bases from J, the gap between germline ends came to 31 bases. The length of the CDR3 is 19 residues. The germline CDR1 and CDR2 sequences are MNHEY and SMNVEV (reference sequence). The CDR3 sequence is CASSQYPRDPVNEVKPQHF. Here the CDR3 DNA reads TGTGCCAGCAGTCAATATCCCCGGGACCCAGTAAACGAGGTAAAGCCCCAGCATTTT.

The V and J genes are TRBV24-1 and TRBJ2-5, with 10 bases lining up with TRBD2. Trimming at V came to 5 bases and at J to 3 bases, leaving 8 bases not matched to a gene. This CDR3 is built from 16 residues. Germline loops: CDR1 KGHDR, CDR2 SFDVKD. The CDR3 nucleotides are TGTGCCACCAGTGGAGCGGGAGGGCCCTCCGAAGAGACCCAGTACTTC. Translated: CATSGAGGPSEETQYF.

The rearrangement joins TRBV6-4 to TRBJ2-2; D remains unclear. The length of the CDR3 is 13 residues. CDR1 and CDR2 from the germline V gene are MRHNA and SNTAGT. The ends were cut back, 6 bases at V and 7 bases at J, with 12 bases in the middle. CDR3 sequence reads: CASRHTVGGELFF. CDR3 DNA: TGTGCCAGCAGACACACAGTTGGCGGGGAGCTGTTTTTT.

The chain has TRBV4-1 and TRBJ1-2; D perhaps matches TRBD1 (5 bases). CDR3 length: 14 residues. Germline V gene lookup returns CDR1 MGHRA and CDR2 YSYEKL. V gave up 0 bases and J gave up 4 bases, with 9 bases separating them. The CDR3 DNA is TGCGCCAGCAGCCAAGACGGGGACTTCTATGGCTACACCTTC. Amino acid sequence: CASSQDGDFYGYTF.